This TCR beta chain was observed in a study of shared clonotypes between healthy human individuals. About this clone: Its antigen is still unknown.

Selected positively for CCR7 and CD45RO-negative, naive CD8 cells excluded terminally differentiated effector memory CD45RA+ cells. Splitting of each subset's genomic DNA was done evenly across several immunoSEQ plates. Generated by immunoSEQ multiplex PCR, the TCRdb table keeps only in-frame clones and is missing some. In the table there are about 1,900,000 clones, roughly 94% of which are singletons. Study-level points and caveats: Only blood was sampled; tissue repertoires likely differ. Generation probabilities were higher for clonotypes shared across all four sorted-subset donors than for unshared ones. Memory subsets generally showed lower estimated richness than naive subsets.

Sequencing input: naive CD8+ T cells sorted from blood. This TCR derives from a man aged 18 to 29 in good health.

CDR3 loop: CASSPLAEYNEQFF. As DNA, the CDR3 is TGTGCCAGCAGTCCCCTAGCGGAATACAATGAGCAGTTCTTC. The chain carries TRBV27 and TRBJ2-1; the match to TRBD2 covers 7 bases. The V segment lost 5 bases and the J segment 4 bases; nucleotides outside the gene matches: 5. CDR1 and CDR2 from the germline V gene are MNHEY and SMNVEV (reference sequence). This CDR3 region has 14 residues.